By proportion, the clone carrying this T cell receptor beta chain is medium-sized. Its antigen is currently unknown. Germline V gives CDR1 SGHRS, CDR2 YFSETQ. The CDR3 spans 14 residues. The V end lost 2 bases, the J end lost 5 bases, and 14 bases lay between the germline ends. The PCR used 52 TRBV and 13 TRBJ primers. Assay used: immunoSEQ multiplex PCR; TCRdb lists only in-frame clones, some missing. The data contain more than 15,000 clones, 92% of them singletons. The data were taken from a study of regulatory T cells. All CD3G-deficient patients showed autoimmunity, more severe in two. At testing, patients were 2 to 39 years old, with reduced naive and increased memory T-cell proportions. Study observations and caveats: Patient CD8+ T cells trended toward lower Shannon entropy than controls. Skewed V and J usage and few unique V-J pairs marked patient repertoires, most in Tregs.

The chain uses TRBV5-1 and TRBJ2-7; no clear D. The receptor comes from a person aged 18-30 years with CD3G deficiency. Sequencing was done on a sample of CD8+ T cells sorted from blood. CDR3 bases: TGCGCCAGCAGCTTTAGCAATCTCGAAAACGAGCAGTACTTC. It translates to CASSFSNLENEQYF.